Below are 17 T cell receptor beta chains sequenced from a single sample in a study of T cell repertoires in cytomegalovirus infection. A single record per CDR3 protein comes from TCRdb applying MiXCR to the reads. The table lists some 230,000 distinct CDR3 sequences, approximately 24% of them singletons. Sequenced: CD8+ T cells from PBMCs. Every receptor here comes from a human donor in good health (CMV status not recorded). Some clones in this sample may be carry-over from other donors' samples.

The chain has TRBV7-9 and TRBJ2-1; D perhaps matches TRBD1 (5 bases). Trimming left V 2 bases short and J 4 bases short, with 9 bases between. The V gene's germline CDR1 is SEHNR and CDR2 FQNEAQ (reference sequence). CDR3 size: 14 residues. The CDR3 DNA reads as TGTGCCAGCAGCTTAATGGACACTTACAATGAGCAGTTCTTC. It encodes CASSLMDTYNEQFF.

This clonotype was found many times. V usage is TRBV7-6 and J usage is TRBJ2-5; TRBD2 is a possible D gene (5 bases). The length of the CDR3 is 16 residues. V was pared by 5 bases and J by 2 bases, with 18 bases between. Looked up from germline, CDR1 is SGHVS and CDR2 is FNYEAQ. DNA of the CDR3: TGTGCCAGCAGCCAACCGAAGAGGGAGCTTCAAGAGACCCAGTACTTC. It encodes CASSQPKRELQETQYF.

The J gene is TRBJ2-2, the V gene TRBV27; 11 nucleotides align to TRBD1. The trim removed 0 bases at V and 1 base at J, leaving 4 bases unmatched. The CDR3 has 18 residues. The germline V gene has CDR1 MNHEY and CDR2 SMNVEV (reference sequence). The CDR3 is CASSLSGQGVGNTGELFF. DNA for the CDR3: TGTGCCAGCAGTTTATCGGGACAGGGGGTAGGGAACACCGGGGAGCTGTTTTTT.

The sample holds a few counts of this clonotype. An end of the junction does not agree with germline; a read error may underlie this. The chain has TRBV7-1 and TRBJ1-1; no reliable D call. TRBV7-1 is treated as an ORF (open reading frame) with a function not yet certain. This CDR3 is built from 13 residues. The DNA for the CDR3 is TGTGCCAGCAGCTCGGGGTTGAAAACTGAAGCTTTCTTT. It codes for CASSSGLKTEAFF.

The chain has TRBV2 and TRBJ2-5; either TRBD1 or TRBD2 may supply D (6 bases each). The germline V gene encodes CDR1 SNHLY and CDR2 FYNNEI. The CDR3 consists of 14 residues. V was clipped by 2 bases and J by 5 bases, with 12 bases between them. The CDR3 DNA is TGTGCCAGCAGTGAATACAGGGACTTGGAGACCCAGTACTTC. It translates to CASSEYRDLETQYF.

V usage is TRBV28 and J usage is TRBJ1-6, with a weak D call TRBD1 (6 bases). CDR1 and CDR2 (germline): MDHEN, SYDVKM. V was pared by 6 bases and J by 7 bases, with 19 bases between. The CDR3 is 16 residues long. CDR3 DNA: TGTGCCAGCAGCCGAGCGGCTCAGGGGAGGAATTCACCCCTCCACTTT. Translating it yields CASSRAAQGRNSPLHF.

The chain employs TRBV29-1 and TRBJ1-3; TRBD1 is a possible D gene (5 bases). Germline V CDR1 and CDR2: SQVTM, ANQGSEA. The CDR3 runs to 13 residues. V gave up 1 base and J gave up 4 bases, with 8 bases separating them. The CDR3 DNA is TGCAGCGTTGAAGGGGACTCGGGAAACACCATATATTTT. Translating gives CSVEGDSGNTIYF.

The table lists this clonotype with a few counts. The chain recombines TRBV4-1 with TRBJ2-2; 11 bases match TRBD2. V dropped 5 bases and J dropped 8; count of bases not matched to a gene: 16. CDR3 size: 18 residues. Per the germline V gene, CDR1 is MGHRA and CDR2 is YSYEKL. The chain's CDR3 is CASSAPGRRLAGLGELFF. The CDR3 nucleotides read TGCGCCAGCAGCGCCCCGGGCAGGAGACTAGCGGGGCTGGGGGAGCTGTTTTTT.

A single count supports this clonotype. Since a much larger clone is just one base distant, this may be a read error. The chain is built from TRBV12-3 or TRBV12-4 and TRBJ1-5; no clear D gene. CDR3 length equals 18 residues. The CDR3 is CAGSRDHEDGNSNQPQHF. The CDR3 DNA reads as TGTGCCGGCAGCCGAGACCACGAAGACGGTAATAGCAATCAGCCCCAGCATTTT.

The chain recombines TRBV19 with TRBJ1-2; the D gene is possibly TRBD1 (5 bases). The V end lost 1 base, the J end lost 6 bases, and 9 bases lay between the germline ends. Germline V gene data show CDR1 as LNHDA and CDR2 as SQIVND (reference sequence). This CDR3 contains 13 residues. The CDR3 sequence: CASSIGRADGYTF. As DNA, the CDR3 is TGTGCCAGTAGTATAGGCAGGGCGGATGGCTACACCTTC.

This clonotype has ten or more counts. The chain combines TRBV4-1 with TRBJ1-5; weak D call: TRBD1 (6 bases). The V gene's germline CDR1 is MGHRA and CDR2 YSYEKL. This CDR3 region has 15 residues. V shed 0 bases and J shed 7 bases, with 13 bases lying between them. CDR3 sequence: CASSQDFGGQQPQHF. CDR3 sequence (DNA): TGCGCCAGCAGCCAAGATTTCGGAGGACAGCAGCCCCAGCATTTT.

The chain carries TRBV7-3 and TRBJ2-3; D is unclear. Germline assignment: CDR1 SGHTA and CDR2 FQGTGA. CDR3 length: 17 amino acids. V was pared by 4 bases and J by 6 bases, with 23 bases between. CDR3 amino acids: CASSSGLGRAGTDTQYF. Here the CDR3 DNA reads TGTGCCAGCAGCTCAGGCTTAGGTAGAGCCGGAACGGATACGCAGTATTTT. The whole variable domain, remainder taken from reference TRBV7-3 and TRBJ2-3, is GAGVSQTPSNKVTEKGKYVELRCDPISGHTALYWYRQSLGQGPEFLIYFQGTGAADDSGLPNDRFFAVRPEGSVSTLKIQRTERGDSAVYLCASSSGLGRAGTDTQYFGPGTRLTVL.

This clonotype came up a few times. The chain combines TRBV7-6 with TRBJ1-5; D possibly corresponds to TRBD1 (6 bases). Germline CDR1 and CDR2: SGHVS and FNYEAQ. V dropped 5 bases and J dropped 1 base, with 9 bases sitting between them. CDR3 length: 14 amino acids. CDR3 in amino acids: CASSADRSNQPQHF. In DNA, the CDR3 is TGTGCCAGCAGCGCTGACAGGAGCAATCAGCCCCAGCATTTT.

This chain connects TRBV5-4 to TRBJ1-2; D gene ambiguous. Trimming took 4 bases from V and 8 from J, leaving 18 bases between them. Germline lookup yields CDR1 SGHNT and CDR2 YYREEE (reference sequence). The CDR3 consists of 14 residues. CDR3 sequence reads: CASSDPNASRGYTF. In DNA form, the CDR3 reads TGTGCCAGCAGCGACCCGAATGCCAGTAGGGGCTACACCTTC.

The chain couples TRBV9 to TRBJ2-3; the D gene is possibly TRBD2 (6 bases). The germline V gene has CDR1 SGDLS and CDR2 YYNGEE. V lost 3 bases and J 3 bases, leaving 20 bases between the germline ends. The CDR3 has 17 residues. CDR3 DNA: TGTGCCAGCAGCGGAGGCGGCCAACGGGGGATTACAGATACGCAGTATTTT. Its translation is CASSGGGQRGITDTQYF. The whole variable domain, remainder taken from reference TRBV9 and TRBJ2-3, is DSGVTQTPKHLITATGQRVTLRCSPRSGDLSVYWYQQSLDQGLQFLIQYYNGEERAKGNILERFSAQQFPDLHSELNLSSLELGDSALYFCASSGGGQRGITDTQYFGPGTRLTVL.

Many counts were recorded for this clonotype. The CDR3 nucleotides read TGTGCCAGCAGTTTTGACGGGGCCTACGAGCAGTACTTC. This sequence encodes CASSFDGAYEQYF. This rearrangement joins TRBV6-1 to TRBJ2-7; the D gene is possibly TRBD2 (5 bases). V was clipped by 5 bases and J by 2 bases, with 10 bases between them. This CDR3 region has 13 residues. Per germline, CDR1 MNHNS and CDR2 SASEGT.

Many counts were recorded for this clonotype. V gene TRBV28 combines with J gene TRBJ2-1; unclear D gene. The CDR3 is made up of 15 amino acids. Germline V CDR1 and CDR2: MDHEN, SYDVKM. V dropped 7 bases and J dropped 8 bases, with 21 bases sitting between them. The CDR3 region is CASTVGVRSADEQFF. CDR3 in DNA: TGTGCCAGCACCGTGGGCGTGCGGAGTGCCGATGAGCAGTTCTTC.